These 18 T cell receptor beta chains share one sample of origin, sequenced in a study of blood T cell repertoires in COVID-19. The assay was immunoSEQ multiplex PCR, and TCRdb's table has in-frame clones only and misses some. The sample records over 200,000 clones, roughly 87% being singletons. The sequenced material came from peripheral blood. These receptors all stem from a middle-aged man with active or convalescent COVID-19.

V and J are TRBV7-9 and TRBJ2-1; 7 nucleotides align to TRBD2. This CDR3 spans 13 amino acids. The V gene end was trimmed by 3 bases and the J gene end by 9 bases; junction bases not matched to a gene: 5. Germline V gives CDR1 SEHNR, CDR2 FQNEAQ (reference sequence). This chain's CDR3 is CASSFERDGEQFF. The CDR3 DNA sequence: TGTGCCAGCAGCTTCGAGCGGGACGGTGAGCAGTTCTTC.

The genes are TRBV5-4 and TRBJ2-7; 7 bases agree with TRBD1. The CDR3 runs 15 residues. Germline V lookup: CDR1 SGHNT, CDR2 YYREEE (reference sequence). J was trimmed by 5 bases and V by 3 bases; bases with no gene match: 11. CDR3 in DNA: TGTGCCAGCAGCTCCGGACAGGAATCTTCAGACGAGCAGTACTTC. This sequence encodes CASSSGQESSDEQYF.

The chain recombines TRBV10-3 with TRBJ2-7, with TRBD1 matching 7 bases. This CDR3 is built from 14 residues. Germline CDR1 ENHRY, CDR2 SYGVKD. After removal of 2 bases from V and 5 bases from J, the junction contained 6 bases not matched to a gene. In DNA form, the CDR3 reads TGTGCCATCAGTGAGCTGACAGGGACGGACGAGCAGTACTTC. As protein: CAISELTGTDEQYF.

This chain joins TRBV3-1 (or the pseudogene TRBV3-2) and TRBJ2-7, with a tentative D call TRBD2 (6 bases). CDR1 and CDR2 from the germline V gene are LGHDT and YNNKEL (reference sequence). The CDR3 has 18 residues. The ends were cut back, 0 bases at V and 6 bases at J, with 24 bases in the middle. The CDR3 DNA follows: TGTGCCAGCAGCCAAGATCTAGGGCTAGCGCCTGGACCTTCCGAGCAGTACTTC. It translates to CASSQDLGLAPGPSEQYF.

The chain combines TRBV5-1 with TRBJ2-1; 10 bases are a match to TRBD1. The germline V gene encodes CDR1 SGHRS and CDR2 YFSETQ. CDR3 length equals 15 residues. Trimming removed 8 bases from V and 5 bases from J; junction bases left unmatched: 10. CDR3 DNA sequence: TGCGCCAGTAAATTCGGGGACAGGGGTCACAATGAGCAGTTCTTC. Protein sequence: CASKFGDRGHNEQFF.

The chain recombines TRBV7-3 with TRBJ2-2; D uncertain. The CDR3 length is 13 residues. Trimming pared 3 bases from V and 7 bases from J, leaving 9 bases between. Germline CDR1 and CDR2: SGHTA and FQGTGA. CDR3 loop: CASSFPRGGELFF. The CDR3 DNA sequence: TGTGCCAGCAGCTTCCCCAGAGGCGGGGAGCTGTTTTTT.

This chain joins TRBV7-9 and TRBJ2-7, with 12 bases fitting TRBD1. This CDR3 has 12 amino acids. The germline V gene encodes CDR1 SEHNR and CDR2 FQNEAQ (reference sequence). V shed 5 bases and J 10 bases; nucleotides not matched to a gene: 3. CDR3 in DNA: TGTGCCAGCAGCCGGGACAGGGGGCCTCAGTACTTC. Amino acid sequence: CASSRDRGPQYF.

A remark on this clone: The sample holds other DNA sequences that translate to the same CDR3. The chain recombines TRBV5-1 with TRBJ1-4; D call uncertain. Germline V CDR1 and CDR2: SGHRS, YFSETQ. CDR3 length: 14 residues. V lost 7 bases and J lost 0, with 10 bases in between. This CDR3 is CASSLSATNEKLFF. CDR3 DNA sequence: TGCGCCAGCTCGCTCAGTGCAACTAATGAAAAACTGTTTTTT. Complete variable domain (other parts from reference TRBV5-1 and TRBJ1-4): KAGVTQTPRYLIKTRGQQVTLSCSPISGHRSVSWYQQTPGQGLQFLFEYFSETQRNKGNFPGRFSGRQFSNSRSEMNVSTLELGDSALYLCASSLSATNEKLFFGSGTQLSVL.

This clone was seen a single time. The chain carries TRBV15 and TRBJ1-1; TRBD1 aligns across 9 bases. Germline assignment: CDR1 LNHNV and CDR2 YYDKDF (reference sequence). With V trimmed by 3 bases and J by 5 bases, 4 bases remained unmatched. The CDR3 spans 14 residues. The CDR3 DNA is TGTGCCACCAGCAGGGACAGGGGAGGGACTGAAGCTTTCTTT. It specifies CATSRDRGGTEAFF.

The chain is built from TRBV18 and TRBJ2-7, with TRBD1 identical over 8 bases. J was trimmed by 2 bases and V by 3 bases; bases with no gene match: 12. Germline CDR1 KGHSH, CDR2 LQKENI. The CDR3 totals 17 residues. CDR3 coding DNA: TGTGCCAGCTCACCTTCTTCTGTACCGACAGGGGCCTACGAGCAGTACTTC. Translation gives CASSPSSVPTGAYEQYF.

The CDR3: CASSLPPELKQYF. The CDR3 DNA is TGCGCCAGCAGCCTCCCGCCTGAGCTAAAGCAGTACTTC. J is TRBJ2-7 and V is TRBV4-1, with D unresolved. The length of the CDR3 is 13 residues. Germline V lookup: CDR1 MGHRA, CDR2 YSYEKL. V lost 4 bases and J 8 bases, leaving 15 bases between the germline ends.

V and J are TRBV5-1 and TRBJ1-5, with D possibly being TRBD1 (6 bases). V was cut by 4 bases and J by 5 bases, with 13 bases left in between. This CDR3 comprises 14 residues. The V gene's germline CDR1 is SGHRS and CDR2 YFSETQ. For the CDR3, the DNA is TGCGCCAGCAGCCCGGACAGTAGGGATCAGCCCCAGCATTTT. Translated, it gives CASSPDSRDQPQHF.

The chain carries TRBV13 and TRBJ2-7; D gene unclear. This CDR3 has 13 amino acids. The germline V and J ends were trimmed by 6 bases and 0 bases, with 9 bases remaining between them. Germline lookup yields CDR1 PRHDT and CDR2 FYEKMQ (reference sequence). CDR3 in DNA: TGTGCCAGCAGTTACGAGGCCTCCTACGAGCAGTACTTC. Its translation is CASSYEASYEQYF.

The genes are TRBV3-1 (or the pseudogene TRBV3-2) and TRBJ2-7, with D possibly matching TRBD1 (7 bases). Between the trimmed V and J ends, which lost 5 bases and 6 bases, there was a span of 23 bases. Germline CDR1 and CDR2: LGHDT and YNNKEL (reference sequence). The CDR3 runs to 16 residues. The CDR3 region is CASSTGRQGLIGEQYF. The CDR3 nucleotides are TGTGCCAGCAGCACCGGTAGACAGGGACTGATAGGCGAGCAGTACTTC.

The chain has TRBV13 and TRBJ2-1; D might be TRBD2 (7 bases). Trimming removed 8 bases from V and 5 bases from J, with 16 bases in between. CDR1 is PRHDT and CDR2 is FYEKMQ in the germline V gene (reference sequence). This CDR3 is 14 amino acids long. The chain's CDR3 is CASAWAGANNEQFF. The CDR3 DNA is TGTGCCAGCGCCTGGGCGGGGGCGAACAATGAGCAGTTCTTC.

The sample holds a few counts of this clone. The chain joins TRBV9 to TRBJ1-6; 7 bases are a match to TRBD1. After removal of 2 bases from V and 10 bases from J, the junction contained 6 bases not matched to a gene. The CDR3 contains 14 residues. CDR1 is SGDLS, CDR2 YYNGEE, per germline. The CDR3 nucleotides read TGTGCCAGCAGCGTGGACAGGTTTGGGTCACCCCTCCACTTT. Protein product: CASSVDRFGSPLHF.

The chain joins TRBV28 to TRBJ2-7; a weak D match, TRBD1 (5 bases). Germline CDR1 and CDR2: MDHEN and SYDVKM. This CDR3 has 14 residues. V was trimmed by 7 bases and J by 2 bases, leaving 15 bases between them. CDR3 loop: CASTRLDSTYEQYF. The CDR3 DNA is TGTGCCAGCACCCGCCTCGACAGTACCTACGAGCAGTACTTC.

The J gene is TRBJ1-6, the V gene TRBV5-8; D ambiguous. There are 14 residues in the CDR3. CDR1 SGHTS and CDR2 YDEGEE come from the germline V gene. V shed 0 bases and J shed 10 bases, with 11 bases lying between them. DNA of the CDR3: TGTGCCAGCAGCTTGGTGCCCAGTAACTCACCCCTCCACTTT. It specifies CASSLVPSNSPLHF.